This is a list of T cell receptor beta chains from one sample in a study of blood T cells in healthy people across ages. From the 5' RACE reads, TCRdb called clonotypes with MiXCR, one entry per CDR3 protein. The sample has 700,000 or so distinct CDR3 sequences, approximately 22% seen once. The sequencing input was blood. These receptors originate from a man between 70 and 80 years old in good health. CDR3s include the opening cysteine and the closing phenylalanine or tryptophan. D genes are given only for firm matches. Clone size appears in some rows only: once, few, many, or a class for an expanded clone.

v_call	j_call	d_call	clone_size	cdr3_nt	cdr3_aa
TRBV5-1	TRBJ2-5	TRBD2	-	TGCGCCAGCAGCGGGGGACTAGCCGTGATTGAAGAGACCCAGTACTTC	CASSGGLAVIEETQYF
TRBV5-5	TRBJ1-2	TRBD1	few	TGTGCCAGCGGCCGAGGGACAGGCTATGGCTACACCTTC	CASGRGTGYGYTF
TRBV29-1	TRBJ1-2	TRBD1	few	TGCAGCGCTACTAGACAGGGGAACAACTATGGCTACACCTTC	CSATRQGNNYGYTF
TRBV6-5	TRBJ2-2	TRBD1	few	TGTGCCAGCAGAGACTCGTGGGACAGGGACACCGGGGAGCTGTTTTTT	CASRDSWDRDTGELFF
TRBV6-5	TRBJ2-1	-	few	TGTGCCAGCAGACCCCGTCCCGGGGAGCAGTTCTTC	CASRPRPGEQFF
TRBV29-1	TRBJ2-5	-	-	TGCAGCATTGACACAAATCTGGAGACCCAGCACTTC	CSIDTNLETQHF
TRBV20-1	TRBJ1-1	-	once	TGCAGTGCTGACAGGAACACTGAAGCTTTCTTT	CSADRNTEAFF
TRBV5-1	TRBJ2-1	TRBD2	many	TGCGCCAGCAGCTTGGCCTCACTAGCGGGAAACAATGAGCAGTTCTTC	CASSLASLAGNNEQFF
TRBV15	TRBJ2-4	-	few	TGTGCCACCAGCAGATTGGACACAACCTTAGCCAAAAACATTCAGTACTTC	CATSRLDTTLAKNIQYF
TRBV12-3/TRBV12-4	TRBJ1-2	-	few	TGTGCCAGCAGTTGGGCAGGGAAGGGTTATGGCTACACCTTC	CASSWAGKGYGYTF
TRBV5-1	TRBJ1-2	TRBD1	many	TGCGCCAGCAGCCCTGGACAGGAGGTCGATGGCTACACCTTC	CASSPGQEVDGYTF
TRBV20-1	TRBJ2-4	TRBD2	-	TGCAGTGCCGGGACTAGCGGGGCCCTCTTAGCCAAAAACATTCAGTACTTC	CSAGTSGALLAKNIQYF
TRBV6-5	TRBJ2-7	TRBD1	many	TGTGCCAGCAGTAGAGCCGGGACAGGGGCCTACGAGCAGTACTTC	CASSRAGTGAYEQYF
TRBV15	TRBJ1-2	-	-	TGTGCCACCAGCAGAGATCAGGGACACGGATATGGCTACACCTTC	CATSRDQGHGYGYTF
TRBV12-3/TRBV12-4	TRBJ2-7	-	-	TGTGCCAGCAGTAACCCGGTGGAGGGGCAGTACTTC	CASSNPVEGQYF
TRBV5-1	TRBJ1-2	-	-	TGCGCCAGCAGCCCCCCCTCCTCCTATGGCTACACCTTC	CASSPPSSYGYTF
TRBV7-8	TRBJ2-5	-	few	TGTGCCAGCAGCCACTTACGGTTAGAGACCCAGTACTTC	CASSHLRLETQYF
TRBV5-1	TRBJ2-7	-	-	TGCGCCAGCGAGCGGGGGGACAGGGGCGGTATATCCTACGAGCAGTACTTC	CASERGDRGGISYEQYF